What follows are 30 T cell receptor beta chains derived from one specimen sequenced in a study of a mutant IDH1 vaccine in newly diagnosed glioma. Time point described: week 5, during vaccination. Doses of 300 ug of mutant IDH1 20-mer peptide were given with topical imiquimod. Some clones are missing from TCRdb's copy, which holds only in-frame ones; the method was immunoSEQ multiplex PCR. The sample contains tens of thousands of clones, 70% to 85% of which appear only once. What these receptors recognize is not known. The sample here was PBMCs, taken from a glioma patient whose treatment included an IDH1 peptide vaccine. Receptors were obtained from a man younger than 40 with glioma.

The CDR3 is CASSDRGDRGYNSPLHF. CDR3 sequence (DNA): TGTGCCAGCAGTGATAGGGGGGACAGGGGTTATAATTCACCCCTCCACTTT. The chain uses TRBV25-1 and TRBJ1-6; 10 bases line up with TRBD1. V was clipped by 3 bases and J by 4 bases; unmatched bases: 6. CDR3 size: 17 residues. From germline, CDR1 is MGHDK and CDR2 SYGVNS. Full variable domain (rest looked up from reference TRBV25-1 and TRBJ1-6): EADIYQTPRYLVIGTGKKITLECSQTMGHDKMYWYQQDPGMELHLIHYSYGVNSTEKGDLSSESTVSRIRTEHFPLTLESARPSHTSQYLCASSDRGDRGYNSPLHFGNGTRLTVT.

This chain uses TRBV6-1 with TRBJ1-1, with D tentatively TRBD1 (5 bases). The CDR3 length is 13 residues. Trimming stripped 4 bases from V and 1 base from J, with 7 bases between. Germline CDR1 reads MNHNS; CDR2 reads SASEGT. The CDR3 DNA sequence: TGTGCCAGCAGTGCTCAGGGGAACACTGAAGCTTTCTTT. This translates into CASSAQGNTEAFF.

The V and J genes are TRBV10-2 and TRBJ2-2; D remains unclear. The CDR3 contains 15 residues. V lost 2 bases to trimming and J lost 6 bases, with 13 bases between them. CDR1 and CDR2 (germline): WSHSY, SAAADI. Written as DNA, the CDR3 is TGCGCCAGCAGTGAGGGTTTAAGAGTAGCCGGGGAGCTGTTTTTT. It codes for CASSEGLRVAGELFF.

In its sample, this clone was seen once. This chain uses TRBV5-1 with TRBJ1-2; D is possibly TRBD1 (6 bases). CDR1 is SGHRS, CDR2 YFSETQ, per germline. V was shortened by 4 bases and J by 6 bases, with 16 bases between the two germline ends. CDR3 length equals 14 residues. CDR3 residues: CASSPHSGDDGYTF. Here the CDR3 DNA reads TGCGCCAGCAGCCCCCATTCAGGGGACGATGGCTACACCTTC.

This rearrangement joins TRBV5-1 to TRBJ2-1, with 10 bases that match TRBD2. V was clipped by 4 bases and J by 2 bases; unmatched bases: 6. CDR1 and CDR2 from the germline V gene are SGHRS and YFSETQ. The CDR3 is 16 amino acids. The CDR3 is CASSALAGRPYNEQFF. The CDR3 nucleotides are TGCGCCAGCAGCGCACTAGCGGGGAGACCCTACAATGAGCAGTTCTTC.

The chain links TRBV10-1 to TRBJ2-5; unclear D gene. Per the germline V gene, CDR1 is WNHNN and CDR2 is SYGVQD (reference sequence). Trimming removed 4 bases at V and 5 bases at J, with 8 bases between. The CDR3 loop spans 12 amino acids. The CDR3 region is CASSGDSETQYF. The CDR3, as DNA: TGCGCCAGCAGTGGAGACTCGGAGACCCAGTACTTC.

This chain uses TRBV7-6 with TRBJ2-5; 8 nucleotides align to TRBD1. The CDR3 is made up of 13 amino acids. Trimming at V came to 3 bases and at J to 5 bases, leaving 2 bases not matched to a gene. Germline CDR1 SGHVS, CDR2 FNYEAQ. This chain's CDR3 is CASSFRDRETQYF. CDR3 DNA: TGTGCCAGCAGCTTCCGGGACAGGGAGACCCAGTACTTC.

The CDR3 here is CASSVEVAGLFEQFF. CDR3 DNA sequence: TGTGCCAGCAGCGTAGAAGTAGCGGGATTGTTTGAGCAGTTCTTC. This rearrangement joins TRBV9 to TRBJ2-1; the match to TRBD2 covers 8 bases. The CDR3 is made up of 15 amino acids. Germline CDR1 SGDLS, CDR2 YYNGEE. J was trimmed by 9 bases and V by 0 bases; bases with no gene match: 8.

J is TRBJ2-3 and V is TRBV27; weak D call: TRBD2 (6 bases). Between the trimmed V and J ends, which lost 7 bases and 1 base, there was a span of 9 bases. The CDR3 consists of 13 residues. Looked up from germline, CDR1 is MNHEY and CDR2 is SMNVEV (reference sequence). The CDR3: CASKGLRTDTQYF. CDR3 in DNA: TGTGCCAGCAAAGGACTACGCACAGATACGCAGTATTTT.

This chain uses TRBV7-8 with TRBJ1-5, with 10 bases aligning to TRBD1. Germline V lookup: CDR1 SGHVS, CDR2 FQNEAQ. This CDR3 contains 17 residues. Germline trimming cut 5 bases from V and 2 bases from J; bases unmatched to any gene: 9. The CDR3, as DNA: TGTGCCAGCAGCCCCGGAGGAGGGACAGGGGGCAATCAGCCCCAGCATTTT. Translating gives CASSPGGGTGGNQPQHF.

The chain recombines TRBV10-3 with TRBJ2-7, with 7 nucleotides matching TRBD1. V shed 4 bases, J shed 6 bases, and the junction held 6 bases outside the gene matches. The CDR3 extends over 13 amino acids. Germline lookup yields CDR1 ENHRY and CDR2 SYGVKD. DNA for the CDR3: TGTGCCATCAGTGGGGCACAGGGGACCGAGCAGTACTTC. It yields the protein CAISGAQGTEQYF.

The CDR3 coding sequence is TGTGCCTATTCAGACAACGAGCAGTACTTC. Its protein product is CAYSDNEQYF. This chain uses TRBV30 with TRBJ2-7, with D uncertain. V lost 7 bases and J lost 5, with 9 bases in between. In germline, CDR1 is GTSNPN, CDR2 SVGIG (reference sequence). The CDR3 consists of 10 residues.

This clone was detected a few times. CDR3 nucleotides: TGTGCCAGCTCAGAGGACAGGACCAATCAGCCCCAGCATTTT. This translates into CASSEDRTNQPQHF. The rearrangement uses TRBV5-4 and TRBJ1-5; 7 positions agree with TRBD1. This CDR3 is 14 amino acids long. Germline V gives CDR1 SGHNT, CDR2 YYREEE (reference sequence). J was trimmed by 3 bases and V by 7 bases; bases with no gene match: 7.

The CDR3 region has the DNA TGTGCCAGCAGCCAGGGACAGGGGGAGGCTGAAGCTTTCTTT. It codes for CASSQGQGEAEAFF. The chain employs TRBV4-2 and TRBJ1-1; 11 positions match TRBD1. V shed 3 bases and J 6 bases; nucleotides not matched to a gene: 3. CDR3 length: 14 amino acids. Germline CDR1 is LGHNA and CDR2 is YNFKEQ.

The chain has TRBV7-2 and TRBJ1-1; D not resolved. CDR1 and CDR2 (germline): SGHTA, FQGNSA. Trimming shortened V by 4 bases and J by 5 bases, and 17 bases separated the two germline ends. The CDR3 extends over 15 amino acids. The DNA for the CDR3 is TGTGCCAGCAGCTCCTCCGGGGTGACCCGAACTGAAGCTTTCTTT. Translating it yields CASSSSGVTRTEAFF.

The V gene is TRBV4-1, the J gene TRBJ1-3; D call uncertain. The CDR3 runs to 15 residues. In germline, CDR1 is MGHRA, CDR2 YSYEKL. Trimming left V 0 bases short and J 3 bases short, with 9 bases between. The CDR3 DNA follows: TGCGCCAGCAGCCAAGATCCCGACGGTGGAAACACCATATATTTT. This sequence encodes CASSQDPDGGNTIYF.

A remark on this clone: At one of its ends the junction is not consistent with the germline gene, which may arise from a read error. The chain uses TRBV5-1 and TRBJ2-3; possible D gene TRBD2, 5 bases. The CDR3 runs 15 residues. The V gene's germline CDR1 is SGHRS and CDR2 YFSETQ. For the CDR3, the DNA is TGCGCCAGTAGCTTGGAGGCGGAAGGCACAGATACGCAGTATTTT. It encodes CASSLEAEGTDTQYF.

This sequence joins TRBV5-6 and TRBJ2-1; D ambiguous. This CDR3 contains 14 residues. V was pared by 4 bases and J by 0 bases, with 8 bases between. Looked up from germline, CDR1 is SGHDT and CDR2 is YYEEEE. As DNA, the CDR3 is TGTGCCAGCAGCCCGGCGGACTCCTACAATGAGCAGTTCTTC. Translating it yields CASSPADSYNEQFF.

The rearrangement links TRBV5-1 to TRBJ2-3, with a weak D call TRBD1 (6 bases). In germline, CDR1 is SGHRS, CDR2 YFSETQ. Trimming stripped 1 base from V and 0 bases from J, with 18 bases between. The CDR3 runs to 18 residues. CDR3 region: CASSLLYRDTTSTDTQYF. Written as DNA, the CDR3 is TGCGCCAGCAGCTTGCTCTACCGGGACACAACTAGCACAGATACGCAGTATTTT.

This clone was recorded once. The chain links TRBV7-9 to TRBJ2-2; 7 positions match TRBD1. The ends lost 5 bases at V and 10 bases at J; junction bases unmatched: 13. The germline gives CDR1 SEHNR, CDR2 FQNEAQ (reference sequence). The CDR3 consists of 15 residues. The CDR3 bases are TGTGCCAGCAGCGCACTCAGGGGGACGCCGCCGGAGCTGTTTTTT. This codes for CASSALRGTPPELFF.

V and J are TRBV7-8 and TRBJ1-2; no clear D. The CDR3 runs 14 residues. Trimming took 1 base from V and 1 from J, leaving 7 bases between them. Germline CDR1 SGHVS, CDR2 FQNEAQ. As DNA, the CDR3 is TGTGCCAGCAGCTTAGGCCACAGTAACTATGGCTACACCTTC. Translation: CASSLGHSNYGYTF.

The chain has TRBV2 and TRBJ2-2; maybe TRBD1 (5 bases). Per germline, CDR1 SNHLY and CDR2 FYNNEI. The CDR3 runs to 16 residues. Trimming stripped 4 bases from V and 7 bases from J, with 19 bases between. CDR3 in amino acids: CASSVGIGRTGGELFF. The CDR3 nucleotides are TGTGCCAGCAGTGTGGGTATAGGGCGAACAGGCGGGGAGCTGTTTTTT.

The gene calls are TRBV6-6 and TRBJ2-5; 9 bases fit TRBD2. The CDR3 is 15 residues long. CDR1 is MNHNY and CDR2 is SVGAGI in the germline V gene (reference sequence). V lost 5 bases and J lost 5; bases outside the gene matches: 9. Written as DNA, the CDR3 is TGTGCCAGCAGTAAAGGGACTAGCATTGAGGAGACCCAGTACTTC. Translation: CASSKGTSIEETQYF.

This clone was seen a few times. In DNA, the CDR3 is TGTGCCAGTAGTACGAGGGCGAACACCGGGGAGCTGTTTTTT. The encoded protein is CASSTRANTGELFF. The chain couples TRBV19 to TRBJ2-2, with a possible D match to TRBD2 (5 bases). CDR3 size: 14 residues. Per the germline V gene, CDR1 is LNHDA and CDR2 is SQIVND (reference sequence). The V end was cut by 4 bases, the J end by 0 bases, with 6 bases between.

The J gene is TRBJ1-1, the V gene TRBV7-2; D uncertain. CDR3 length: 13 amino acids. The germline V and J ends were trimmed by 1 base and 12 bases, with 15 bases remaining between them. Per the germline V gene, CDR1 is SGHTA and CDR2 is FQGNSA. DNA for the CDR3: TGTGCCAGCAGCTTAGTGGTTTATGAGAGGTCTTTCTTT. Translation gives CASSLVVYERSFF. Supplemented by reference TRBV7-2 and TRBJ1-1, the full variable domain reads GAGVSQSPSNKVTEKGKDVELRCDPISGHTALYWYRQSLGQGLEFLIYFQGNSAPDKSGLPSDRFSAERTGGSVSTLTIQRTQQEDSAVYLCASSLVVYERSFFGQGTRLTVV.

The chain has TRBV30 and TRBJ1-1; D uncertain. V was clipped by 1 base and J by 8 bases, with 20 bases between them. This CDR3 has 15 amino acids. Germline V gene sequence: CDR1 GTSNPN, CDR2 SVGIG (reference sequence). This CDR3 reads CAWSAPDWMAAEAFF. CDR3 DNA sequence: TGTGCCTGGAGTGCCCCGGACTGGATGGCGGCCGAAGCTTTCTTT.

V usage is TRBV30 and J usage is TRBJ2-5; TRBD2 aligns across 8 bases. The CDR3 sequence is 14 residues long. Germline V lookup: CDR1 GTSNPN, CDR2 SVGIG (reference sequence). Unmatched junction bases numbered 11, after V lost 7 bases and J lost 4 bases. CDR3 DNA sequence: TGTGCCTACCAGGCGGGGGGCTGGAGAGAGACCCAGTACTTC. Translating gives CAYQAGGWRETQYF.

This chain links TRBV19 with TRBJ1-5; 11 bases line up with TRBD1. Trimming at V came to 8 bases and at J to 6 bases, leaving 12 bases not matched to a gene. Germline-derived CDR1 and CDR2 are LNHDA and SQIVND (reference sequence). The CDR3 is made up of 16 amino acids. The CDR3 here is CASSNVPGQGGQPQHF. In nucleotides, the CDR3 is TGTGCCAGTTCAAATGTACCGGGACAGGGGGGTCAGCCCCAGCATTTT.

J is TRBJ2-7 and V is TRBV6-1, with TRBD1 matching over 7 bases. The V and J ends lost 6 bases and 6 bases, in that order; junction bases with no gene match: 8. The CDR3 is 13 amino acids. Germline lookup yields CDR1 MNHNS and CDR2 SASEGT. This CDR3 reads CASREPDRVEQYF. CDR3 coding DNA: TGTGCCAGCAGGGAGCCTGACAGGGTCGAGCAGTACTTC.

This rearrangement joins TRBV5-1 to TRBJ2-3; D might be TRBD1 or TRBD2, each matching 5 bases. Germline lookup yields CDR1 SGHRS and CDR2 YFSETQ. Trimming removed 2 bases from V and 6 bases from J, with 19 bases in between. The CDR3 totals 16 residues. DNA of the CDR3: TGCGCCAGCAGCTTTAATCCGGGACCCCAGACGGATACGCAGTATTTT. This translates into CASSFNPGPQTDTQYF.